The 5 T cell receptor beta chains below come from one sample, sequenced in a study of CD8 T cells in Susac syndrome (dated by TCRdb to the late 2010s). Library preparation used the immunoSEQ multiplex PCR assay. RNA was extracted with the RNeasy kit and roughly 0.45 to 1 ug was reverse transcribed using random hexamers. TCRdb reworked the public reads: Q25 trimming with fastp, MiXCR clone assembly, productive beta chains retained. Identical CDR3 protein sequences are pooled into one entry, listed with their most common genes and DNA. This sample is represented by roughly 190,000 distinct CDR3 sequences; roughly 95% of them were singletons. The ten top clones hold less than 0.12% of the sample. The sample consisted of CD4+ T cells from PBMCs. These TCRs come from a human donor in good health.

V and J are TRBV20-1 and TRBJ2-7; the match to TRBD1 covers 9 bases. The CDR3 is made up of 15 amino acids. V shed 2 bases and J 5 bases; nucleotides not matched to a gene: 10. Germline V gene lookup returns CDR1 DFQATT and CDR2 SNEGSKA (reference sequence). The CDR3 spells CSARKGQGGIHEQYF. CDR3 bases: TGCAGTGCTAGAAAGGGACAGGGCGGAATCCACGAGCAGTACTTC.

The V gene is TRBV20-1, the J gene TRBJ2-3; TRBD2 matches at 8 bases. Trimming took 1 base from V and 2 from J; bases not matched to a gene: 2. Germline V gene sequence: CDR1 DFQATT, CDR2 SNEGSKA (reference sequence). The CDR3 covers 14 residues. CDR3 sequence: CSARAAGATDTQYF. The CDR3 DNA follows: TGCAGTGCTAGAGCAGCGGGAGCCACAGATACGCAGTATTTT.

This chain links TRBV12-3 or TRBV12-4 with TRBJ2-1, with 8 bases that match TRBD1. The CDR3 length is 13 residues. Trimming took 8 bases from V and 9 from J; bases not matched to a gene: 9. Written as DNA, the CDR3 is TGTGCCAGCGTAGGACAGGGTCGGGGTGAGCAGTTCTTC. Amino acids: CASVGQGRGEQFF.

V and J are TRBV28 and TRBJ2-7; D tentatively reads TRBD1 or TRBD2 (5 bases each). Per the germline V gene, CDR1 is MDHEN and CDR2 is SYDVKM. This CDR3 comprises 14 residues. V was pared by 3 bases and J by 12 bases, with 21 bases between. Written as DNA, the CDR3 is TGTGCCAGCAGTTTGCCCAGGGACCCACCAATGTGGTACTTC. This translates into CASSLPRDPPMWYF.

The J gene is TRBJ2-7, the V gene TRBV6-5; 10 bases align to TRBD1. The CDR3 sequence is 14 residues long. The V segment lost 7 bases and the J segment 3 bases; nucleotides outside the gene matches: 6. Germline CDR1 MNHEY, CDR2 SVGAGI. CDR3 nucleotide sequence: TGTGCCAGCAAACCGGGACAGGGGAACTACGAGCAGTACTTC. Its protein product is CASKPGQGNYEQYF.